Given below is one T cell receptor beta chain in context. The sample originates from a study of control samples from healthy donors and cancer patients. Here immunoSEQ multiplex PCR was the method, and the copy in TCRdb shows in-frame clones only, minus some. The sample shows 400,000 to 450,000 clones, 90% of them seen only once. The CDR3 is made up of 13 amino acids. With 0 bases removed from V and 5 bases from J, the gap between germline ends came to 7 bases. Germline V gene lookup returns CDR1 KGHDR and CDR2 SFDVKD. Source material: PBMCs. The clonotype comes from a man aged 40-49 years with head and neck cancer. This chain uses TRBV24-1 with TRBJ2-7; D uncertain. The CDR3 here is CATSDLSDDEQYF. The CDR3 DNA follows: TGTGCCACCAGTGATTTGAGCGACGACGAGCAGTACTTC.